Below, 21 T cell receptor beta chains from the same sample are listed, as sequenced in a study of cytomegalovirus exposure and HLA in healthy donors. Assay: immunoSEQ multiplex PCR; the TCRdb copy retains only in-frame clones and omits some. The table lists some 110,000 clones, more than 70% of them singletons. Material for sequencing was PBMCs. All receptors derive from a man aged 18 to 30 in good health and CMV-seronegative.

The rearrangement links TRBV6-6 to TRBJ1-2, with a tentative D call TRBD1 (5 bases). The CDR3 consists of 14 residues. Trimming pared 0 bases from V and 5 bases from J, leaving 10 bases between. Germline V lookup: CDR1 MNHNY, CDR2 SVGAGI (reference sequence). CDR3: CASSYSRQLYGYTF. CDR3 bases: TGTGCCAGCAGTTACTCGAGACAGCTATATGGCTACACCTTC.

The chain couples TRBV19 to TRBJ1-6; D unresolved. The CDR3 covers 13 residues. Germline-derived CDR1 and CDR2 are LNHDA and SQIVND (reference sequence). V lost 7 bases and J lost 4, with 8 bases in between. CDR3 in DNA: TGTGCCAGTACCAGTGGTTATAATTCACCCCTCCACTTT. It codes for CASTSGYNSPLHF.

The chain has TRBV14 and TRBJ2-1; D may be TRBD2 (5 bases). V was shortened by 7 bases and J by 1 base, with 11 bases between the two germline ends. The CDR3 loop spans 14 amino acids. Germline V gene sequence: CDR1 SGHDN, CDR2 FVKESK. The CDR3 nucleotides are TGTGCCAGCAACACACTAGGTTCCTACAATGAGCAGTTCTTC. It codes for CASNTLGSYNEQFF.

This chain uses TRBV4-1 with TRBJ1-2; a possible D gene is TRBD1 (5 bases). This CDR3 spans 14 amino acids. In germline, CDR1 is MGHRA, CDR2 YSYEKL. V was cut by 2 bases and J by 4 bases, with 11 bases left in between. The CDR3 spells CASSQWTGLYGYTF. The CDR3 DNA reads TGCGCCAGCAGCCAATGGACGGGACTCTATGGCTACACCTTC.

The CDR3 protein is CASSSTENTEAFF. The CDR3 DNA reads as TGTGCCAGCAGCTCTACAGAGAACACTGAAGCTTTCTTT. V is TRBV5-5 and J is TRBJ1-1; no definite D call. Germline V CDR1 and CDR2: SGHKS, YYEKEE (reference sequence). The germline V and J ends were trimmed by 3 bases and 1 base, with 7 bases remaining between them. The CDR3 totals 13 residues.

The chain uses TRBV4-1 and TRBJ1-5; D gene ambiguous. Looked up from germline, CDR1 is MGHRA and CDR2 is YSYEKL. Trimming cost V 1 base and J 2 bases, with 9 bases left between them. The CDR3 spans 15 residues. CDR3 in amino acids: CASSQVVVGNQPQHF. The CDR3 coding sequence is TGCGCCAGCAGCCAAGTGGTCGTAGGCAATCAGCCCCAGCATTTT.

The chain uses TRBV19 and TRBJ1-3, with a weak D call TRBD1 (6 bases). CDR1 is LNHDA and CDR2 is SQIVND in the germline V gene (reference sequence). V was trimmed by 10 bases and J by 4 bases, leaving 17 bases between them. The CDR3 loop spans 14 amino acids. The CDR3 is CATRITGSGNTIYF. The CDR3 nucleotides are TGTGCCACCCGGATAACAGGGTCCGGAAACACCATATATTTT.

The V call is TRBV30, the J call TRBJ1-6; the D is unclear. There are 16 residues in the CDR3. V was cut by 1 base and J by 9 bases, with 19 bases left in between. CDR1 and CDR2 (germline): GTSNPN, SVGIG (reference sequence). The DNA for the CDR3 is TGTGCCTGGAGTGGGGCCCCCCCTGGCTCAGGTTCACCCCTCCACTTT. Translation: CAWSGAPPGSGSPLHF.

This clone has only a few counts. The chain joins TRBV28 to TRBJ1-5; 8 bases fit TRBD1. The CDR3 is made up of 14 amino acids. Germline V gene data show CDR1 as MDHEN and CDR2 as SYDVKM. V was pared by 3 bases and J by 7 bases, with 5 bases of the junction left unmatched. This CDR3 reads CASSLIRGLQPQHF. In nucleotides, the CDR3 is TGTGCCAGCAGTTTGATCAGGGGGCTCCAGCCCCAGCATTTT.

Only a few counts were recorded for this clone. This chain connects TRBV7-2 to TRBJ2-7; 9 bases agree with TRBD1. There are 15 residues in the CDR3. Germline CDR1 and CDR2: SGHTA and FQGNSA. J was trimmed by 4 bases and V by 6 bases; bases with no gene match: 10. The CDR3: CASRARTGEGYEQYF. Written as DNA, the CDR3 is TGTGCCAGCAGGGCCCGGACAGGGGAAGGGTACGAGCAGTACTTC.

This chain links TRBV30 with TRBJ2-7, with TRBD1 matching 7 bases. V lost 0 bases and J lost 5; bases outside the gene matches: 7. The CDR3 spans 14 residues. Germline CDR1 and CDR2: GTSNPN and SVGIG (reference sequence). The CDR3 bases are TGTGCCTGGAGTGTAATCGACAGGGCCCACGAGCAGTACTTC. Translated, it gives CAWSVIDRAHEQYF.

The chain has TRBV5-4 and TRBJ1-2, with D unclear. CDR3 size: 13 residues. From germline, CDR1 is SGHNT and CDR2 YYREEE (reference sequence). Trimming removed 0 bases at V and 8 bases at J, with 11 bases between. CDR3 loop: CASSLERVGGYTF. In DNA, the CDR3 is TGTGCCAGCAGCTTGGAGAGGGTCGGAGGCTACACCTTC. Complete variable domain (other parts from reference TRBV5-4 and TRBJ1-2): ETGVTQSPTHLIKTRGQQVTLRCSSQSGHNTVSWYQQALGQGPQFIFQYYREEENGRGNFPPRFSGLQFPNYSSELNVNALELDDSALYLCASSLERVGGYTFGSGTRLTVV.

The V and J genes are TRBV5-1 and TRBJ1-3; the D gene is possibly TRBD1 (6 bases). With 5 bases removed from V and 0 bases from J, the gap between germline ends came to 12 bases. From germline, CDR1 is SGHRS and CDR2 YFSETQ. The CDR3 has 15 residues. The CDR3 reads CASRPQGSSGNTIYF. DNA of the CDR3: TGCGCCAGCAGGCCTCAGGGGAGCTCTGGAAACACCATATATTTT.

The chain uses TRBV28 and TRBJ1-1, with 7 bases fitting TRBD1. Trimming cost V 4 bases and J 8 bases; bases outside gene matches: 16. The length of the CDR3 is 16 residues. CDR1 and CDR2 from the germline V gene are MDHEN and SYDVKM. Written as DNA, the CDR3 is TGTGCCAGCAGTTCCCTAACAGGGGCTAGGAGGCTGGAAGCTTTCTTT. This codes for CASSSLTGARRLEAFF.

This clone was recorded only once. The V gene is TRBV2, the J gene TRBJ2-3; D is possibly TRBD1 (5 bases). Between the trimmed V and J ends, which lost 3 bases and 0 bases, there was a span of 10 bases. Per the germline V gene, CDR1 is SNHLY and CDR2 is FYNNEI. CDR3 length equals 15 residues. The CDR3 sequence: CASSDVGQSTDTQYF. The CDR3 nucleotides read TGTGCCAGCAGTGATGTGGGGCAAAGCACAGATACGCAGTATTTT.

The rearrangement joins TRBV6-1 to TRBJ1-1, with TRBD1 identical over 9 bases. Germline trimming cut 2 bases from V and 1 base from J; bases unmatched to any gene: 2. CDR1 MNHNS and CDR2 SASEGT come from the germline V gene. This CDR3 comprises 15 residues. In nucleotides, the CDR3 is TGTGCCAGCAGTGAAACAGGGGGCAGGAACACTGAAGCTTTCTTT. Its protein product is CASSETGGRNTEAFF.

V usage is TRBV28 and J usage is TRBJ2-7; 9 bases are shared with TRBD2. V dropped 3 bases and J dropped 5; count of bases not matched to a gene: 5. CDR1 is MDHEN, CDR2 SYDVKM, per germline. The CDR3 loop spans 14 amino acids. The CDR3 coding sequence is TGTGCCAGCAGTTTGGTGGTAGCGGGAGACGAGCAGTACTTC. Protein sequence: CASSLVVAGDEQYF.

The chain joins TRBV5-1 to TRBJ2-1; D is uncertain. Germline-derived CDR1 and CDR2 are SGHRS and YFSETQ. V shed 2 bases and J shed 5 bases, with 17 bases lying between them. The CDR3 has 16 amino acids. The CDR3 reads CASSLLSGRDNNEQFF. The CDR3 region has the DNA TGCGCCAGCAGCTTACTTTCCGGCCGAGACAACAATGAGCAGTTCTTC.

The rearrangement links TRBV7-2 to TRBJ2-2, with 7 bases aligning to TRBD1. The CDR3 is made up of 16 amino acids. Losses at the gene ends were 9 bases for V and 4 bases for J; bases not matched to a gene: 14. Germline CDR1 is SGHTA and CDR2 is FQGNSA. The chain's CDR3 is CASSRQGPLSTGELFF. CDR3 bases: TGTGCCAGTAGTCGACAGGGTCCTTTAAGCACCGGGGAGCTGTTTTTT.

The chain carries TRBV20-1 and TRBJ2-7; D not resolved. This CDR3 has 11 amino acids. Germline values: CDR1 DFQATT, CDR2 SNEGSKA (reference sequence). Trimming stripped 1 base from V and 3 bases from J, with 4 bases between. The CDR3 loop is CSARARYEQYF. In nucleotides, the CDR3 is TGCAGTGCTAGAGCCCGCTACGAGCAGTACTTC.

The rearrangement uses TRBV6-1 and TRBJ2-1, with a weak D call TRBD1 (6 bases). Looked up from germline, CDR1 is MNHNS and CDR2 is SASEGT. CDR3 length: 13 amino acids. V was cut by 7 bases and J by 4 bases, with 11 bases left in between. Here the CDR3 DNA reads TGTGCCAGCATGACAGGACAGTACAATGAGCAGTTCTTC. Its translation: CASMTGQYNEQFF.